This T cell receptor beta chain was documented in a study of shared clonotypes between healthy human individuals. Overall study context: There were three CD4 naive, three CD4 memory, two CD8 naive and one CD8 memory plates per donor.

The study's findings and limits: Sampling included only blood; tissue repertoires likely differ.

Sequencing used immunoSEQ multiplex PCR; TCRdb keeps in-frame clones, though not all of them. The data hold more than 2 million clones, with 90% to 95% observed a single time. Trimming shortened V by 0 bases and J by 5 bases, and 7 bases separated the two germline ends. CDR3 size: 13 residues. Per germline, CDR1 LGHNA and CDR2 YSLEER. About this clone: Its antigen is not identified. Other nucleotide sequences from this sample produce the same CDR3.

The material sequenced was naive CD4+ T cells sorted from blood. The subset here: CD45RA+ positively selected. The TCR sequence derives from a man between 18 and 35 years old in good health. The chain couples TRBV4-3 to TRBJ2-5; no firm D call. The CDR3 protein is CASSQDFEETQYF. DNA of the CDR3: TGCGCCAGCAGCCAAGATTTCGAGGAGACCCAGTACTTC.